A single sample gave rise to the 4 T cell receptor beta chains below, sequenced in a study of T cell responses to AZD1222 COVID-19 vaccine (dated by TCRdb to the early 2020s). Reading the label with the study, this specimen's time point is: about 28 days (+/-7) after the second vaccine dose. Receptor amplification or capture employed the immunoSEQ multiplex PCR assay. TCRdb stores this immuneACCESS table with in-frame sequences only. Part of the clones is absent; in the studies checked, under half of the shortfall reflects unresolved V genes, and no reason is known for the rest. Within this sample are tens of thousands of clones, with about 90% of them counted one time only. Of the sample, less than 4% is held by the ten largest clones. The starting material was peripheral blood, obtained 28 days after the second AZD1222 dose. Receptors originate from an adult who received the AZD1222 COVID-19 vaccine.

The genes are TRBV28 and TRBJ2-6, with 7 bases lining up with TRBD1. The CDR3 is 18 residues long. Trimming at V came to 5 bases and at J to 0 bases, leaving 10 bases not matched to a gene. CDR1 and CDR2 from the germline V gene are MDHEN and SYDVKM. CDR3 in DNA: TGTGCCAGCAGTACCCCGGGACAGCTGAGCTCTGGGGCCAACGTCCTGACTTTC. It yields the protein CASSTPGQLSSGANVLTF. The full variable domain, with the rest looked up from reference TRBV28 and TRBJ2-6, is DVKVTQSSRYLVKRTGEKVFLECVQDMDHENMFWYRQDPGLGLRLIYFSYDVKMKEKGDIPEGYSVSREKKERFSLILESASTNQTSMYLCASSTPGQLSSGANVLTFGAGSRLTVL.

V is TRBV6-6 and J is TRBJ1-4, with 7 bases matching TRBD1. J gave up 7 bases and V 1 base, and 6 bases lay outside the gene matches. The CDR3 sequence is 15 residues long. Per the germline V gene, CDR1 is MNHNY and CDR2 is SVGAGI (reference sequence). The CDR3 nucleotides are TGTGCCAGCAGTTACTACCCCGGACAGGCTGAAAAACTGTTTTTT. Its protein product is CASSYYPGQAEKLFF.

J is TRBJ1-2 and V is TRBV5-4; 11 bases agree with TRBD1. Germline V CDR1 and CDR2: SGHNT, YYREEE (reference sequence). The CDR3 spans 14 residues. V was pared by 4 bases and J by 6 bases, with 5 bases of the junction left unmatched. The CDR3 is CASSPGQGADGYTF. The DNA of the CDR3 is TGTGCCAGCAGCCCCGGACAGGGGGCTGATGGCTACACCTTC.

This chain joins TRBV29-1 and TRBJ2-2, with D possibly matching TRBD2 (5 bases). Trimming took 3 bases from V and 3 from J, leaving 14 bases between them. CDR3 size: 15 residues. CDR1 SQVTM and CDR2 ANQGSEA come from the germline V gene. The CDR3 DNA follows: TGCAGCGTTGAGTATTTAGGACTCTACACCGGGGAGCTGTTTTTT. It yields the protein CSVEYLGLYTGELFF.